This TCR beta chain was captured in a study of blood T cell repertoires in COVID-19. Study at large: Donors in the United States, Italy and Spain gave samples during acute or convalescent COVID-19. T cells, B-cell-depleted T cells, or PBMCs supplied cDNA or gDNA.

Germline V gene data show CDR1 as SNHLY and CDR2 as FYNNEI. V was shortened by 2 bases and J by 5 bases, with 9 bases between the two germline ends. The CDR3 runs 13 residues. Study processing details: Estimation of nucleated cell counts was performed using reference gene primer amplification. The assay was immunoSEQ multiplex PCR, and TCRdb's table has in-frame clones only and misses some. The V and J calls and clone size come from that table; D and trimming were worked out from the DNA. The profile shows fewer than 85,000 clones, less than 90% of them singletons. The J gene is TRBJ1-2, the V gene TRBV2; D gene uncertain. This TCR was recovered from a human donor in a cohort sampled during active COVID-19. Sequencing input: peripheral blood. The CDR3 spells CASSEQTSYGYTF. The CDR3 DNA reads as TGTGCCAGCAGTGAACAGACATCTTATGGCTACACCTTC.